This T cell receptor (beta chain) was sequenced during a study of chemoradiotherapy in HPV16-positive cancers. Findings and limits, study-wide: Candidate HPV-specific clones and E7-related TCR motifs grew in tumor during treatment.

The V and J ends lost 4 bases and 0 bases respectively, with 10 bases between them. The CDR3 is 15 residues long. CDR1 and CDR2 (germline): SGHRS, YFSETQ. The repertoire was sequenced with immunoSEQ multiplex PCR; TCRdb's copy has only in-frame clones and lacks some. This sample carries about 22,000 clones, roughly 73% of them seen once, and the ten largest clones take roughly 2.6%. With regard to this clone: Its antigen remains unknown.

This clonotype originated in a human donor with HPV-associated anogenital cancer. The genes are TRBV5-1 and TRBJ1-4, with a possible D match to TRBD1 (5 bases). This material was collected from a patient who underwent chemoradiotherapy. The CDR3 protein is CASSPGGATNEKLFF. The CDR3 DNA is TGCGCCAGCAGCCCCGGGGGGGCAACTAATGAAAAACTGTTTTTT.